This T cell receptor (beta chain) comes out of a study of early T cells in non-severe SARS-CoV-2 infection. On the study more broadly: RNA in bulk from unsorted whole blood was sequenced, and chains were unpaired.

The CDR3 extends over 14 amino acids. Germline loops: CDR1 SGHRS, CDR2 YFSETQ. J gave up 8 bases and V 4 bases, and 5 bases lay outside the gene matches. Unique molecular identifiers were added to individual cDNA molecules. Using its own MiXCR run on the 5' RACE reads, TCRdb lists one record per CDR3 protein. Here the sample spans 63,000 or so distinct CDR3 sequences, approximately 12% being singletons. With regard to this clonotype: Its antigen remains unknown.

General observations from the study: A preference for anti-spike CD8 responses marked VDJdb matching, which missed private and CD4 specificities.

Sample: whole blood. The receptor comes from an adult who was a healthcare worker with PCR-confirmed SARS-CoV-2 infection or an uninfected control (not recorded which). The rearrangement uses TRBV5-1 and TRBJ1-4, with 10 bases lining up with TRBD1. CDR3 nucleotides: TGCGCCAGCAGCCACGGGACAGGGGACGAAAAACTGTTTTTT. Its translation: CASSHGTGDEKLFF. Looking up the rest from reference TRBV5-1 and TRBJ1-4 gives the full variable domain: KAGVTQTPRYLIKTRGQQVTLSCSPISGHRSVSWYQQTPGQGLQFLFEYFSETQRNKGNFPGRFSGRQFSNSRSEMNVSTLELGDSALYLCASSHGTGDEKLFFGSGTQLSVL.